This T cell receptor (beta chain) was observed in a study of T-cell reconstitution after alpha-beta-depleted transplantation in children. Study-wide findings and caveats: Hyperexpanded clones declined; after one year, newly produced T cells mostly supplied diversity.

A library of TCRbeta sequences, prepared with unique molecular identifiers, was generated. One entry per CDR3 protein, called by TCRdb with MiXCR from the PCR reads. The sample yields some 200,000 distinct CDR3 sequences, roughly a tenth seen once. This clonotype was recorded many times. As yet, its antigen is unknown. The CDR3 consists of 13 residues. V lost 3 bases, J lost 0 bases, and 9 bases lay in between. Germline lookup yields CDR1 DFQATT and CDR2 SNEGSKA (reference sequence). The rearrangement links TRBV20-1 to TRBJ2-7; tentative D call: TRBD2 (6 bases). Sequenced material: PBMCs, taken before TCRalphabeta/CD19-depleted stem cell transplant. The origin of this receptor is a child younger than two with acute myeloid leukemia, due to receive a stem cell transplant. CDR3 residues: CSARGLSSYEQYF. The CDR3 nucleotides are TGCAGTGCTAGGGGACTGAGCTCCTACGAGCAGTACTTC.